Below, 31 T cell receptor beta chains from the same sample are listed, as sequenced in a study of T cell repertoires in cytomegalovirus infection. Their target antigens are unknown. From the reads, TCRdb called clonotypes with MiXCR, one entry per CDR3 protein. In the table there are some 940,000 distinct CDR3 sequences, around 32% of which are singletons. The starting material was cultured CD8+ T cells from PBMCs, obtained from culture after CMV antigen stimulation. All receptors come from a human donor in good health (CMV status not recorded). Some clones in this sample may be carry-over from other donors' samples.

V usage is TRBV5-5 and J usage is TRBJ2-7, with 8 bases aligning to TRBD2. Per germline, CDR1 SGHKS and CDR2 YYEKEE (reference sequence). J lost 0 bases, V lost 7 bases, and 3 bases had no gene match. The CDR3 length is 13 residues. CDR3 DNA sequence: TGTGCCAGCGAGACTAGCGCCTCCTACGAGCAGTACTTC. This encodes CASETSASYEQYF. Full variable domain (missing parts from reference TRBV5-5 and TRBJ2-7): DAGVTQSPTHLIKTRGQQVTLRCSPISGHKSVSWYQQVLGQGPQFIFQYYEKEERGRGNFPDRFSARQFPNYSSELNVNALLLGDSALYLCASETSASYEQYFGPGTRLTVT.

The chain has TRBV5-6 and TRBJ1-1, with 8 bases identical to TRBD1. With 2 bases clipped from V and 9 bases from J, the junction kept 6 bases outside the gene matches. This CDR3 region has 13 residues. Germline lookup yields CDR1 SGHDT and CDR2 YYEEEE. CDR3 DNA sequence: TGTGCCAGCAGCTTTGGGCAGGGGGCTCAAGCTTTCTTT. This gives the protein CASSFGQGAQAFF.

The chain uses TRBV12-5 and TRBJ2-2; TRBD2 might be the D (7 bases). V shed 2 bases and J shed 6 bases, with 16 bases lying between them. CDR1 LGHNT and CDR2 FRNRAP come from the germline V gene. CDR3 length equals 16 residues. The CDR3 spells CASGLSGGRKAGELFF. The CDR3 DNA reads as TGTGCTAGTGGTTTGTCGGGGGGCCGTAAGGCCGGGGAGCTGTTTTTT.

This clonotype occurred a few times. The V and J genes are TRBV13 and TRBJ1-3, with D unresolved. Germline CDR1 PRHDT, CDR2 FYEKMQ (reference sequence). The length of the CDR3 is 13 residues. The V end lost 4 bases, the J end lost 8 bases, and 12 bases lay between the germline ends. As DNA, the CDR3 is TGTGCCAGCAGCTCCCGGTGGGCATACACCATATATTTT. Protein product: CASSSRWAYTIYF.

The chain is built from TRBV29-1 and TRBJ1-4; no firm D call. The CDR3 totals 13 residues. With 6 bases removed from V and 1 base from J, the gap between germline ends came to 9 bases. Germline CDR1 is SQVTM and CDR2 is ANQGSEA. CDR3 DNA: TGCAGCGTCGATGACATAACTAATGAAAAACTGTTTTTT. As protein: CSVDDITNEKLFF.

The chain links TRBV5-1 to TRBJ2-1, with D unclear. Germline CDR1 reads SGHRS; CDR2 reads YFSETQ. Trimming pared 0 bases from V and 4 bases from J, leaving 11 bases between. This CDR3 is built from 15 residues. CDR3 sequence: CASSLEARLYNEQFF. The CDR3 DNA sequence: TGCGCCAGCAGCTTGGAAGCCAGATTATACAATGAGCAGTTCTTC. Combining the CDR3 with reference TRBV5-1 and TRBJ2-1 gives the whole variable domain KAGVTQTPRYLIKTRGQQVTLSCSPISGHRSVSWYQQTPGQGLQFLFEYFSETQRNKGNFPGRFSGRQFSNSRSEMNVSTLELGDSALYLCASSLEARLYNEQFFGPGTRLTVL.

This chain joins TRBV2 and TRBJ2-3; 14 nucleotides agree with TRBD2. This CDR3 is built from 19 residues. The V gene end was trimmed by 7 bases and the J gene end by 2 bases; junction bases not matched to a gene: 14. Germline V gives CDR1 SNHLY, CDR2 FYNNEI. CDR3 loop: CASTPPWTSGGPVTDTQYF. CDR3 sequence (DNA): TGTGCCAGCACACCCCCATGGACTAGCGGGGGGCCCGTCACAGATACGCAGTATTTT.

The chain carries TRBV27 and TRBJ1-4; tentatively, D is TRBD1 (5 bases). The CDR3 length is 14 residues. CDR1 and CDR2 from the germline V gene are MNHEY and SMNVEV (reference sequence). Trimming took 3 bases from V and 6 from J, leaving 11 bases between them. The CDR3 DNA reads as TGTGCCAGCAGTTTGAGGGGATCGTATGAAAAACTGTTTTTT. This sequence encodes CASSLRGSYEKLFF.

The rearrangement links TRBV9 to TRBJ2-3; D gene uncertain. V dropped 0 bases and J dropped 3 bases, with 11 bases sitting between them. Germline CDR1 is SGDLS and CDR2 is YYNGEE. The CDR3 contains 15 residues. CDR3 DNA: TGTGCCAGCAGCGTAGAGATAGTCGATACAGATACGCAGTATTTT. Translating gives CASSVEIVDTDTQYF.

This clonotype has a handful of counts. The chain joins TRBV27 to TRBJ2-3; 7 bases agree with TRBD1. CDR1 and CDR2 (germline): MNHEY, SMNVEV (reference sequence). V lost 4 bases to trimming and J lost 0 bases; unmatched junction nucleotides: 7. CDR3 length: 16 residues. Written as DNA, the CDR3 is TGTGCCAGCAGTTCTATCTGGGACAGAAGCACAGATACGCAGTATTTT. Translated: CASSSIWDRSTDTQYF.

The CDR3 reads CASSLWGGPDTDTQYF. The CDR3 DNA reads TGCGCCAGCAGCTTGTGGGGGGGGCCCGACACAGATACGCAGTATTTT. The rearrangement links TRBV5-1 to TRBJ2-3; the D gene is possibly TRBD2 (7 bases). Germline V lookup: CDR1 SGHRS, CDR2 YFSETQ. CDR3 length: 16 residues. V lost 1 base, J lost 2 bases, and 14 bases lay in between.

The J gene is TRBJ2-5, the V gene TRBV7-9; D is unclear. Germline CDR1 SEHNR, CDR2 FQNEAQ (reference sequence). V was clipped by 1 base and J by 3 bases, with 12 bases between them. This CDR3 comprises 15 residues. The CDR3 spells CASSLGTGFEETQYF. In nucleotides, the CDR3 is TGTGCCAGCAGCTTAGGGACCGGGTTTGAAGAGACCCAGTACTTC. The whole variable domain, remainder taken from reference TRBV7-9 and TRBJ2-5, is DTGVSQNPRHKITKRGQNVTFRCDPISEHNRLYWYRQTLGQGPEFLTYFQNEAQLEKSRLLSDRFSAERPKGSFSTLEIQRTEQGDSAMYLCASSLGTGFEETQYFGPGTRLLVL.

This clonotype appeared a few times. V gene TRBV19 combines with J gene TRBJ2-7, with no clear D. CDR1 is LNHDA and CDR2 is SQIVND in the germline V gene (reference sequence). The CDR3 sequence is 14 residues long. Trimming left V 8 bases short and J 1 base short, with 15 bases between. Here the CDR3 DNA reads TGTGCCAGTGCCTTAACCGGTGTTTCCTACGAGCAGTACTTC. Protein: CASALTGVSYEQYF.

The V gene is TRBV27, the J gene TRBJ1-5, with D perhaps TRBD1 (5 bases). Deletions cut 1 base from V and 2 bases from J, with 9 bases between. Germline V gene sequence: CDR1 MNHEY, CDR2 SMNVEV (reference sequence). The length of the CDR3 is 15 residues. The CDR3 spells CASSLLGVGNQPQHF. The CDR3 DNA reads TGTGCCAGCAGTTTATTGGGGGTCGGCAATCAGCCCCAGCATTTT.

This clonotype was detected only a few times. J is TRBJ2-1 and V is TRBV7-8; the match to TRBD1 covers 7 bases. CDR1 and CDR2 (germline): SGHVS, FQNEAQ. This CDR3 has 17 residues. Losses at the gene ends were 4 bases for V and 4 bases for J; bases not matched to a gene: 13. The CDR3 protein is CASSSHRAGGPYNEQFF. CDR3 nucleotides: TGTGCCAGCAGCTCCCACCGGGCAGGGGGACCTTACAATGAGCAGTTCTTC.

The CDR3 nucleotides read TGCAGGCTCGGACAGAAGCCCCAGTACTTC. This gives the protein CRLGQKPQYF. The V call is TRBV20-1, the J call TRBJ2-5, with D maybe TRBD1 (6 bases). There are 10 residues in the CDR3. Germline V lookup: CDR1 DFQATT, CDR2 SNEGSKA (reference sequence).

V is TRBV12-3 or TRBV12-4 and J is TRBJ2-5, with 9 bases that match TRBD2. This CDR3 has 15 residues. V shed 7 bases and J 5 bases; nucleotides not matched to a gene: 11. CDR3 nucleotide sequence: TGTGCCAGCACCACACTAGAAGCGGGGGGTGAGACCCAGTACTTC. It is translated as CASTTLEAGGETQYF.

This clonotype showed up many times. The chain carries TRBV6-1 and TRBJ1-5; D unresolved. V was shortened by 1 base and J by 4 bases, with 8 bases between the two germline ends. The germline V gene has CDR1 MNHNS and CDR2 SASEGT. CDR3 size: 14 residues. CDR3 coding DNA: TGTGCCAGCAGTGAAGGGGCAGTAAATCAGCCCCAGCATTTT. Amino acid sequence: CASSEGAVNQPQHF.

This rearrangement joins TRBV5-5 to TRBJ2-7; D tentatively fits TRBD1 or TRBD2 (5 bases each). The germline gives CDR1 SGHKS, CDR2 YYEKEE (reference sequence). V shed 1 base and J shed 6 bases, with 17 bases lying between them. The CDR3 is 15 amino acids. The CDR3 spells CASSLRGDEGREQYV. The CDR3 DNA reads TGTGCCAGCAGCTTGAGAGGGGATGAGGGTCGCGAGCAGTACGTC.

Only a few counts were recorded for this clonotype. The V gene is TRBV6-5, the J gene TRBJ2-4; a weak D match, TRBD1 (6 bases). The CDR3 has 15 residues. Germline CDR1 is MNHEY and CDR2 is SVGAGI. With 0 bases removed from V and 3 bases from J, the gap between germline ends came to 9 bases. The CDR3 region has the DNA TGTGCCAGCAGTTACTCGGACAGAGGCAAAAACATTCAGTACTTC. It codes for CASSYSDRGKNIQYF.

The chain is built from TRBV7-9 and TRBJ2-3; perhaps TRBD1 as D (6 bases). Deletions cut 1 base from V and 2 bases from J, with 10 bases between. CDR1 and CDR2 (germline): SEHNR, FQNEAQ (reference sequence). The CDR3 sequence is 15 residues long. CDR3 amino acids: CASSLGGQITDTQYF. For the CDR3, the DNA is TGTGCCAGCAGCTTAGGGGGGCAGATCACAGATACGCAGTATTTT.

Concerning this clonotype: A read error may account for a junction end that differs from germline. The rearrangement links TRBV4-3 to TRBJ2-5, with a weak D call TRBD1 (6 bases). The CDR3 is 15 residues long. Germline V gene data show CDR1 as LGHNA and CDR2 as YSLEER. Written as DNA, the CDR3 is TGCGCCAGCAGCGAAGAAGGGGGAAGGGCAGAGACCCAGTACTTC. This translates into CASSEEGGRAETQYF.

The chain recombines TRBV24-1 with TRBJ2-7, with TRBD1 identical over 9 bases. From germline, CDR1 is KGHDR and CDR2 SFDVKD. The trim removed 8 bases at V and 7 bases at J, leaving 14 bases unmatched. The CDR3 runs 15 residues. CDR3 residues: CATTTPGQGGREQYV. The CDR3 nucleotides are TGTGCCACCACCACTCCGGGACAGGGTGGAAGAGAGCAGTACGTC.

This clonotype was seen repeatedly, ten times or more. V usage is TRBV7-6 and J usage is TRBJ1-4; possibly TRBD1 for D (6 bases). The CDR3 runs to 18 residues. The V and J ends lost 2 bases and 5 bases respectively, with 21 bases between them. The germline V gene encodes CDR1 SGHVS and CDR2 FNYEAQ. CDR3 sequence (DNA): TGTGCCAGCAGCTTATTTTCAGGGGTCCGTGGTGGAAATGAAAAACTGTTTTTT. Translated, it gives CASSLFSGVRGGNEKLFF.

The CDR3 DNA reads as TGCGCCAGCAGCCAAGATTTTCCAGGGGTCCAACAAGAGACCCAGTACTTC. As protein: CASSQDFPGVQQETQYF. V gene TRBV4-1 combines with J gene TRBJ2-5; D is perhaps TRBD1 (6 bases). The ends were cut back, 0 bases at V and 2 bases at J, with 16 bases in the middle. Germline values: CDR1 MGHRA, CDR2 YSYEKL. The CDR3 extends over 17 amino acids.

There are a few counts of this clonotype. V and J are TRBV7-6 and TRBJ1-5; 9 positions match TRBD1. CDR1 is SGHVS and CDR2 is FNYEAQ in the germline V gene. The CDR3 loop spans 16 amino acids. The V segment lost 6 bases and the J segment 6 bases; nucleotides outside the gene matches: 12. The CDR3, as DNA: TGTGCCAGCAGTCTAAGGACAGGGGAATTGGTTCAGCCCCAGCATTTT. Amino acid sequence: CASSLRTGELVQPQHF.

This clonotype occurred many times. This chain joins TRBV4-1 and TRBJ1-5; 9 bases line up with TRBD1. CDR1 is MGHRA and CDR2 is YSYEKL in the germline V gene. V gave up 4 bases and J gave up 6 bases; unmatched junction bases: 4. The CDR3 consists of 14 residues. CDR3 nucleotides: TGCGCCAGCAGCCCCGGGACAGGGAGTCAGCCCCAGCATTTT. This sequence encodes CASSPGTGSQPQHF.

About this clonotype itself: A much larger clone differs from this one at a single base, so this may be a read error. The chain uses TRBV7-3 and TRBJ1-1; a weak D match, TRBD1 (5 bases). The CDR3 has 17 amino acids. From germline, CDR1 is SGHTA and CDR2 FQGTGA. CDR3 protein: CANSFHPRDGLNTEAFF. The DNA for the CDR3 is TGTGCCAACAGCTTTCATCCAAGGGACGGCCTGAACACTGAAGCTTTCTTT.

This clonotype occurred a few times. V and J are TRBV11-3 and TRBJ1-1; unclear D gene. Germline-derived CDR1 and CDR2 are SGHNT and YENEEA. This CDR3 spans 13 amino acids. Trimming removed 5 bases from V and 5 bases from J, with 12 bases in between. CDR3 protein: CASSPEGETEAFF. CDR3 coding DNA: TGTGCCAGCAGCCCCGAGGGAGAGACTGAAGCTTTCTTT.

This rearrangement joins TRBV6-1 to TRBJ2-7, with 7 nucleotides matching TRBD1. This CDR3 is 16 amino acids long. Germline CDR1 and CDR2: MNHNS and SASEGT. Losses at the gene ends were 2 bases for V and 5 bases for J; bases not matched to a gene: 12. In nucleotides, the CDR3 is TGTGCCAGCAGTGAACACCCCATACCGGACAGGAACGAGCAGTACGTC. The encoded protein is CASSEHPIPDRNEQYV.

A note on this clonotype: As the CDR3 is not closed by the conserved phenylalanine or tryptophan, this likely results from a read error. The V gene is TRBV5-1, the J gene TRBJ2-1; 12 positions agree with TRBD2. The CDR3 sequence is 16 residues long. Trimming removed 3 bases from V and 4 bases from J; junction bases left unmatched: 5. The germline gives CDR1 SGHRS, CDR2 YFSETQ. CDR3 amino acids: CASSSRTSGVYNEQFL. The CDR3 nucleotides are TGCGCCAGCAGCTCTCGGACTAGCGGGGTGTACAATGAGCAGTTCTTA.